This TCR beta chain was profiled in a study of blood T cell repertoires in COVID-19. Study-wide context: The United States, Italy and Spain supplied acute and convalescent COVID-19 samples. PBMCs, B-cell-depleted T cells, or T cells provided the cDNA or gDNA that made up the material.

Germline V gene lookup returns CDR1 SGHRS and CDR2 YFSETQ. The CDR3 extends over 12 amino acids. V was trimmed by 0 bases and J by 4 bases, leaving 4 bases between them. Per the original data handling: Cell counts per sample came from amplifying reference gene primers. The protocol was immunoSEQ multiplex PCR, while the TCRdb copy is restricted to in-frame clones and leaves out a portion. From that table come the V and J calls and clone size; the DNA was used to work out D and trimming. The data contain 200,000 to 250,000 clones, over 75% of them singletons. This receptor was obtained from a man aged 25 to 40 who had recovered from COVID-19. The rearrangement links TRBV5-1 to TRBJ2-5; unclear D gene. Sequences were obtained from peripheral blood. The CDR3 nucleotides read TGCGCCAGCAGCTTGGGGAGAGAGACCCAGTACTTC. The encoded protein is CASSLGRETQYF.